This T cell receptor beta chain came from a study of early T cells in non-severe SARS-CoV-2 infection. Study overall: Unpaired chains resulted from sequencing bulk RNA of unsorted whole blood.

Whole-study results and caveats: Anti-spike CD8 specificities were favored by VDJdb matching, whose results missed private and CD4 specificities.

This clonotype was seen many times. What it binds is unknown. At one boundary the junction diverges from the germline segment, which might be a read error. Unique molecular identifiers (one per individual cDNA molecule) were attached. In TCRdb, the 5' RACE reads were re-called with MiXCR into one record per CDR3 protein. The table lists about 77,000 distinct CDR3 sequences, about 9.6% of them singletons. There are 12 residues in the CDR3. Germline V CDR1 and CDR2: SGHTA, FQGNSA. Sequencing was performed on whole blood. This sequence was found in an adult who was a healthcare worker with PCR-confirmed SARS-CoV-2 infection or an uninfected control (not recorded which). The J gene is TRBJ2-1, the V gene TRBV7-2; D is possibly TRBD1 or TRBD2 (6 bases each). In DNA form, the CDR3 reads TGTGCCAGCAGTTTAGGGGGAGGTTTACAGTTCTTC. Its protein is CASSLGGGLQFF.